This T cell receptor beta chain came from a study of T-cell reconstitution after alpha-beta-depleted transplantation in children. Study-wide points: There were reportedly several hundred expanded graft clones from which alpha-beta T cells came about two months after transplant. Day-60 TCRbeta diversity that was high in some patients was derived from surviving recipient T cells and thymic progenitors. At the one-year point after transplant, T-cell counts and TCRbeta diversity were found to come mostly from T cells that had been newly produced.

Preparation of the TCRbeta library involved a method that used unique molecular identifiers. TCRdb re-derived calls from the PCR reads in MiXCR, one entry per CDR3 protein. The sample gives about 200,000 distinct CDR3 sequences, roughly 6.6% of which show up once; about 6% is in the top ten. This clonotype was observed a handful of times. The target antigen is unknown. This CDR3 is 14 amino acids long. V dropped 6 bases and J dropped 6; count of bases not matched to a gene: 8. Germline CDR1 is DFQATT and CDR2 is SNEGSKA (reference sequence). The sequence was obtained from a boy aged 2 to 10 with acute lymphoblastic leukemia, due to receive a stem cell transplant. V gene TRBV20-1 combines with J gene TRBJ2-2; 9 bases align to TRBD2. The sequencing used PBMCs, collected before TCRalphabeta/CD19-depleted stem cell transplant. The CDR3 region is CSAPIAGVAGELFF. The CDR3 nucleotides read TGCAGTGCACCTATAGCGGGAGTAGCCGGGGAGCTGTTTTTT.